This record covers a single T cell receptor beta chain. The sample holds a few counts of this clonotype. Its antigen specificity is not known. Nothing much larger sits one base from this clone, and base qualities are not available. This sample is part of a study of T-cell reconstitution after alpha-beta-depleted transplantation in children (dated by TCRdb to the mid-2010s). Looking at the study overall: Using TCR repertoire profiling, the study quantitatively followed how T-cell immune reconstitution unfolded in children after TCRalphabeta/CD19-depleted allogeneic hematopoietic cell transplantation.

Library creation used PCR. The sequencer was an Illumina HiSeq 2500. Molecular barcoding was employed in the preparation of TCR libraries, with unique molecular identifiers being used to normalize TCRbeta repertoire quantification. TCRdb cleaned the public reads at Q25 with fastp, built clones with MiXCR and kept in-frame beta chains. Each CDR3 protein gets just one entry, which takes the most common genes and DNA from the rows behind it. The sample table records some 840,000 distinct CDR3 sequences; approximately 15% of these occur just once. Clones ranked in the top ten supply 5% of the sample. Explained via the paper, the treatment or condition label denotes: allogeneic hematopoietic cell transplantation with graft depleted of TCRalphabeta T cells and CD19 B cells. The transplant recipients were children given TCRalphabeta/CD19-depleted allogeneic hematopoietic cell grafts. General study outcomes and caveats: The frequencies of hyperexpanded clones fell over the following months, and after one year, T-cell counts and TCRbeta diversity were mostly attributed to newly produced T cells. In some patients, the high TCRbeta diversity seen at day 60 was put down to recipient T cells and intrathymic progenitors that had survived conditioning. The apparently early alphabetaT-cell count recovery about two months after transplant was reportedly dependent on only several hundred rapidly expanded clones derived from non-depleted graft cells.

This clonotype was sampled from a male patient between 5 and 17 years old who had a stem cell transplant for acute lymphoblastic leukemia, so the T cells may come from the graft donor. The specimen was PBMCs, mostly from graft donor cells, collected 360 days after TCRalphabeta/CD19-depleted stem cell transplant.

The CDR3 region reads CASSLWGTRLSYF. The sequenced DNA is TGTGCCAGCAGCTTGTGGGGGACTCGTCTCAGTTACTTC. The sequence links TRBV5-5 to TRBJ2-7; a tentative D call is TRBD2 (6 bases match). V is reduced by 1 base and J by 13 bases, leaving a spacing of 18 bases between them. Including the terminal cysteine and phenylalanine, the CDR3 comprises 13 residues. Kept here is only the CDR3 DNA, which spans 39 bases and is read in frame from base 1. From a lookup of the germline V gene (reference sequence), CDR1 and CDR2 are SGHKS and YYEKEE.